This T cell receptor beta chain was found in a study of blood T cells in healthy people across ages. Study-wide points: There was a strong correlation between TCR beta diversity and naive T cell percentage.

This clonotype was found many times. The antigen is undetermined. V lost 0 bases and J lost 4; bases outside the gene matches: 5. This CDR3 is 16 amino acids long. Germline CDR1 and CDR2: LGHNA and YSLEER. Through a sample-barcoded 5' primer and a J-beta primer mix, a second PCR was run for roughly 6 to 11 cycles. Each cDNA was tagged by a template-switch adaptor containing 12 random nucleotides. Per sample, CDR3-containing paired-end reads numbered at least 2.5 million. Each CDR3 protein is one row after TCRdb ran MiXCR on the 5' RACE reads. This repertoire shows more than 800,000 distinct CDR3 sequences, 29% found once; its top ten account for about 18%.

The chain links TRBV4-3 to TRBJ2-1, with 8 bases lining up with TRBD2. The sequence was obtained from a woman aged 80 or over in good health. The sequenced sample consisted of blood. This chain's CDR3 is CASSQDGAGGYNEQFF. Here the CDR3 DNA reads TGCGCCAGCAGCCAAGATGGGGCGGGGGGTTACAATGAGCAGTTCTTC.